These T cell receptor beta chains were read from a single sample in a study of blood T cells in healthy people across ages. One entry per CDR3 protein results from TCRdb running MiXCR on the 5' RACE reads. This table has some 1.5 million distinct CDR3 sequences, 28% appearing once. The sequenced sample was blood. Receptors originate from a woman under 40 in good health. The CDR3 runs from the conserved cysteine through the conserved F or W. A D gene is named only where the DNA matches it firmly. Some rows have no size entry. The others give once, few or many, or a class for an expanded clone.

size,D,V,J,CDR3,DNA
NA,NA,TRBV7-2,TRBJ2-1,CTSSLLRVSYNEQFF,TGTACCAGCAGCTTACTACGTGTCTCCTACAATGAGCAGTTCTTC
NA,TRBD1,TRBV11-2,TRBJ2-6,CASSLGQGYGGANVRTF,TGTGCCAGCAGCTTAGGACAGGGGTACGGTGGGGCCAACGTCCGGACTTTC
many,TRBD1,TRBV25-1,TRBJ2-7,CASSETGAYEQYF,TGTGCCAGCAGTGAGACAGGGGCCTACGAGCAGTACTTC
NA,TRBD2,TRBV20-1,TRBJ2-5,CSGISGTSFREQYF,TGCAGTGGAATTTCCGGGACTAGCTTTCGGGAGCAGTACTTC
NA,NA,TRBV7-2,TRBJ2-1,CASRTSRDSSYNEQFF,TGTGCCAGCAGGACAAGCCGGGACTCTTCATACAATGAGCAGTTCTTC
many,NA,TRBV12-3/TRBV12-4,TRBJ2-7,CASSSGARSYEQYF,TGTGCCAGCAGTTCAGGGGCTAGGTCCTACGAGCAGTACTTC
NA,NA,TRBV20-1,TRBJ1-5,CSARPPGGQGQPQHF,TGCAGTGCCCGTCCTCCTGGGGGGCAAGGTCAGCCCCAGCATTTT
many,NA,TRBV10-3,TRBJ2-7,CAISGSFEGYEQYF,TGTGCCATCAGTGGTTCCTTCGAAGGCTACGAGCAGTACTTC
NA,TRBD2,TRBV7-7,TRBJ2-2,CASSLGLAGPNTGELFF,TGTGCCAGCAGCTTAGGACTAGCGGGACCAAACACCGGTGAGCTGTTTTTT
NA,NA,TRBV7-2,TRBJ2-7,CAGNHLLSTGRYEQYF,TGTGCCGGCAACCACCTTTTGTCTACAGGGCGCTACGAGCAGTACTTC
many,NA,TRBV7-2,TRBJ2-6,CASSLVGTGANVLTF,TGTGCCAGCAGCTTAGTGGGGACTGGGGCCAACGTCCTGACTTTC
many,TRBD1,TRBV29-1,TRBJ2-7,CSALQGSYEQYF,TGCAGCGCCCTACAGGGGTCCTACGAGCAGTACTTC
few,NA,TRBV27,TRBJ2-5,CASSLSHDGPQETQYF,TGTGCCAGCAGTTTATCCCACGACGGCCCCCAAGAGACCCAGTACTTC
NA,NA,TRBV5-1,TRBJ1-5,CASSLGIDNNQPQHF,TGCGCCAGCAGCTTGGGGATCGATAACAATCAGCCCCAGCATTTT
NA,TRBD1,TRBV27,TRBJ1-2,CASSPGRGPDYGYTF,TGTGCCAGCAGTCCGGGCAGGGGGCCGGACTATGGCTACACCTTC
many,NA,TRBV29-1,TRBJ2-7,CSVLQGSYEQYF,TGCAGCGTCCTACAGGGCTCCTACGAGCAGTACTTC
many,NA,TRBV9,TRBJ2-4,CASSVEQGANIQYF,TGTGCCAGCAGCGTAGAACAGGGTGCCAACATTCAGTACTTC
many,NA,TRBV2,TRBJ2-4,CASSDPGVAKNIQYF,TGTGCCAGCAGTGATCCGGGAGTAGCCAAAAACATTCAGTACTTC
many,NA,TRBV5-6,TRBJ2-1,CASSLGVGFPNEQFF,TGTGCCAGCAGCTTGGGGGTGGGGTTCCCGAATGAGCAGTTCTTC
NA,NA,TRBV20-1,TRBJ1-5,CSARPAGGPNQPQHF,TGCAGTGCACGCCCTGCGGGGGGCCCAAATCAGCCCCAGCATTTT
few,NA,TRBV2,TRBJ2-5,CASSERQGGETQYF,TGTGCCAGCAGTGAACGGCAGGGAGGAGAGACCCAGTACTTC
NA,TRBD2,TRBV9,TRBJ2-1,CASSVDSGGYNEQFF,TGTGCCAGCAGCGTAGACAGCGGGGGCTACAATGAGCAGTTCTTC
few,TRBD2,TRBV20-1,TRBJ2-5,CSAPPVGGRGSQETQYF,TGCAGTGCTCCCCCGGTGGGCGGGAGAGGATCCCAAGAGACCCAGTACTTC
many,NA,TRBV4-3,TRBJ2-1,CASSSSTRTYNEQFF,TGCGCCAGCAGCTCCTCGACCAGAACCTACAATGAGCAGTTCTTC
many,NA,TRBV12-3/TRBV12-4,TRBJ2-1,CASRLSSYNEQFF,TGTGCCAGCAGGCTCAGCTCCTACAATGAGCAGTTCTTC
many,TRBD1,TRBV9,TRBJ2-7,CASSVGQSSYEQYF,TGTGCCAGCAGCGTGGGACAGAGCTCCTACGAGCAGTACTTC
few,NA,TRBV21-1,TRBJ1-2,CASISRDGGRGVCYGHTF,TGTGCCAGTATCTCGAGGGATGGGGGACGGGGGGTCTGCTATGGCCACACCTTC
many,TRBD1,TRBV29-1,TRBJ2-7,CSAAGQGTYEQYF,TGCAGCGCGGCAGGACAGGGGACCTACGAGCAGTACTTC
NA,TRBD1,TRBV10-3,TRBJ1-6,CAIRQAGTENSPLHF,TGTGCCATCAGACAAGCCGGGACAGAAAATTCACCCCTCCACTTT
few,TRBD2,TRBV20-1,TRBJ2-1,CSARAGGGETQFF,TGCAGTGCTAGAGCGGGAGGCGGGGAGACCCAGTTCTTC
NA,NA,TRBV4-3,TRBJ1-1,CASSRDGDLNTAAFF,TGCGCCAGCAGCCGCGACGGGGATCTGAACACTGCAGCTTTCTTT
few,NA,TRBV11-2,TRBJ2-5,CASNWTGVETQYF,TGTGCCAGCAACTGGACGGGTGTGGAGACCCAGTACTTC
few,TRBD1,TRBV7-3,TRBJ2-6,CVSSGTGTPGANVLTF,TGTGTCAGCAGCGGGACAGGGACTCCTGGGGCCAACGTCCTGACTTTC
few,NA,TRBV6-4,TRBJ2-1,CASTVIRNQFF,TGTGCCAGTACTGTCATCCGGAATCAGTTCTTC
few,NA,TRBV12-3/TRBV12-4,TRBJ2-5,CASTGTQETQYF,TGTGCCAGCACGGGAACCCAAGAGACCCAGTACTTC
few,NA,TRBV7-2,TRBJ2-3,CASSDSSSGAADTQYF,TGTGCCAGCAGCGATTCCAGTAGCGGCGCCGCAGATACGCAGTATTTT